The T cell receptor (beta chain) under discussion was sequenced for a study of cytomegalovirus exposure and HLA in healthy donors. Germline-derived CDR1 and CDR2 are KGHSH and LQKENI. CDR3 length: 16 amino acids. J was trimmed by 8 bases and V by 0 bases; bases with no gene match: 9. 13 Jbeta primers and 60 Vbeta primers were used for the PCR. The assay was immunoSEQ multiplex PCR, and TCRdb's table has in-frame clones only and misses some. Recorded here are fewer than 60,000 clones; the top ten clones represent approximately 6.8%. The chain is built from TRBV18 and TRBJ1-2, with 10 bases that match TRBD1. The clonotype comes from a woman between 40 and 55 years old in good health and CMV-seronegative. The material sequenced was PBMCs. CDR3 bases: TGTGCCAGCTCACCACCGGCATCGACAGGGGGCGGGGGCTACACCTTC. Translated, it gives CASSPPASTGGGGYTF.